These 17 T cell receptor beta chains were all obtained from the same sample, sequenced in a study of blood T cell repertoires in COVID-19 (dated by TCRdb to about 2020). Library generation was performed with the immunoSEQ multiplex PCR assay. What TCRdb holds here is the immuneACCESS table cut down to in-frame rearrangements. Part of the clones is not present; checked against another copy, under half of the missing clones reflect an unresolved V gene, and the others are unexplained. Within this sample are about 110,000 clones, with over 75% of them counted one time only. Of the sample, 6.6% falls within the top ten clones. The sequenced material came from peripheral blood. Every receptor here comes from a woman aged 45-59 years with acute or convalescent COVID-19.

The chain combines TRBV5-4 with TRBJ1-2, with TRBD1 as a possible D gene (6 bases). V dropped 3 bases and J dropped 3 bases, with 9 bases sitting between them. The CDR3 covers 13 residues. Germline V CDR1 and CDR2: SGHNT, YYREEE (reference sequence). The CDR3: CASSSQGYYGYTF. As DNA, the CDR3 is TGTGCCAGCAGCTCACAGGGCTACTATGGCTACACCTTC.

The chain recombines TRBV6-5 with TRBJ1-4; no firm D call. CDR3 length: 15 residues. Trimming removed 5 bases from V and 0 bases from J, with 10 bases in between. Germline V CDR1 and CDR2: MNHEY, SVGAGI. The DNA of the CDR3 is TGTGCCAGCAGTCGGGGATACTCAACTAATGAAAAACTGTTTTTT. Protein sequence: CASSRGYSTNEKLFF.

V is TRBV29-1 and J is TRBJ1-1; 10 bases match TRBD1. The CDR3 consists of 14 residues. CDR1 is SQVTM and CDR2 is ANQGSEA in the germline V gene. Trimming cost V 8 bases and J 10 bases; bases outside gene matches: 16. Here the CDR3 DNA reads TGCAGCTCCAGGACAGGGGGTCTCGGTAGTGGAGCTTTCTTT. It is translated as CSSRTGGLGSGAFF.

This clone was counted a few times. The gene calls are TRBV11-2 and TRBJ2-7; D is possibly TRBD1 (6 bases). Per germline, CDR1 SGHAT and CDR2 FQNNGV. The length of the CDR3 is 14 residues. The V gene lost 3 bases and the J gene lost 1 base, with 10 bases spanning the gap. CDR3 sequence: CASSFAQGSYEQYF. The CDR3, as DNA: TGTGCCAGCAGCTTCGCACAGGGATCCTACGAGCAGTACTTC.

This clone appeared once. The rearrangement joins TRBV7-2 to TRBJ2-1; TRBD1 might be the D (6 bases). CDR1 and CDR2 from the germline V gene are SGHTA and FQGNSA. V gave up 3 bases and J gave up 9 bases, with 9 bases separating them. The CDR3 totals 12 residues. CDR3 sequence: CASSLRGSEQFF. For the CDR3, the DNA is TGTGCCAGCAGCTTGAGGGGGTCTGAGCAGTTCTTC.

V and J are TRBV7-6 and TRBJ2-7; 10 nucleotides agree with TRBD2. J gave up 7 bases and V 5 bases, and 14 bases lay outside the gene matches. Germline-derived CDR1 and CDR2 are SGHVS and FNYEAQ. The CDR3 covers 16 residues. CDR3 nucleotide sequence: TGTGCCAGCAGCCCCGGCATAGCGGGGGGACAAGGGGAGCAGTACTTC. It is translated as CASSPGIAGGQGEQYF. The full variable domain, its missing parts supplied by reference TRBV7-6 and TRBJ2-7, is GAGVSQSPRYKVTKRGQDVALRCDPISGHVSLYWYRQALGQGPEFLTYFNYEAQQDKSGLPNDRFSAERPEGSISTLTIQRTEQRDSAMYRCASSPGIAGGQGEQYFGPGTRLTVT.

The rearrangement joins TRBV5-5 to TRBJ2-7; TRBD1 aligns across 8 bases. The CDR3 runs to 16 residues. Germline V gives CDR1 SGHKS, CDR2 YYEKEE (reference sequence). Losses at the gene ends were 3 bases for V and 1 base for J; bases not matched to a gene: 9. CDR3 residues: CASSSRIRQGSYEQYF. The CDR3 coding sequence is TGTGCCAGCAGCTCTCGGATAAGACAGGGGTCCTACGAGCAGTACTTC. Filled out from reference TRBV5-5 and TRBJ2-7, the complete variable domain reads DAGVTQSPTHLIKTRGQQVTLRCSPISGHKSVSWYQQVLGQGPQFIFQYYEKEERGRGNFPDRFSARQFPNYSSELNVNALLLGDSALYLCASSSRIRQGSYEQYFGPGTRLTVT.

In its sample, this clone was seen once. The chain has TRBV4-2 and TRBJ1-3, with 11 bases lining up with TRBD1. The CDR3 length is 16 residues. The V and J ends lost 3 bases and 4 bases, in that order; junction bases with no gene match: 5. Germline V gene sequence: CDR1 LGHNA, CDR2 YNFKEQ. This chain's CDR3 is CASSQGQGDSGNTIYF. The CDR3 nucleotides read TGTGCCAGCAGCCAGGGACAGGGGGACTCGGGAAACACCATATATTTT.

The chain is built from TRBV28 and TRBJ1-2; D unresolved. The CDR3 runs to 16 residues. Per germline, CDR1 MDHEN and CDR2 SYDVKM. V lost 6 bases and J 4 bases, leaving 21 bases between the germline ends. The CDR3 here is CASSIPQEEELYGYTF. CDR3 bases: TGTGCCAGCAGCATTCCGCAGGAGGAGGAGCTCTATGGCTACACCTTC.

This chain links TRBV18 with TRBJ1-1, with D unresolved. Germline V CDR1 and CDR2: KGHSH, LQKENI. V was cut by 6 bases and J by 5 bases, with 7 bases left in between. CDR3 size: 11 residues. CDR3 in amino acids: CASSRETEAFF. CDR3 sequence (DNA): TGTGCCAGCTCCCGGGAGACTGAAGCTTTCTTT.

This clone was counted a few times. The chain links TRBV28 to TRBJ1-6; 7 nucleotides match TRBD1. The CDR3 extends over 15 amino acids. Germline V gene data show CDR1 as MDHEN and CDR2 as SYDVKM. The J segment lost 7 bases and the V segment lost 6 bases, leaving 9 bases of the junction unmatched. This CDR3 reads CASSSYEGANSPLHF. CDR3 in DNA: TGTGCCAGCAGCTCCTACGAGGGGGCCAATTCACCCCTCCACTTT.

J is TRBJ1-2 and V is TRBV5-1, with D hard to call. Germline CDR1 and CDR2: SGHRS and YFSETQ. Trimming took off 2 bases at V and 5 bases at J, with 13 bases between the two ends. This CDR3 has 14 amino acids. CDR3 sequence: CASSLIGSEYGYTF. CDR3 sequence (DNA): TGCGCCAGCAGCTTAATAGGGAGCGAATATGGCTACACCTTC. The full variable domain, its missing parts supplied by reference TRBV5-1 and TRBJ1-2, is KAGVTQTPRYLIKTRGQQVTLSCSPISGHRSVSWYQQTPGQGLQFLFEYFSETQRNKGNFPGRFSGRQFSNSRSEMNVSTLELGDSALYLCASSLIGSEYGYTFGSGTRLTVV.

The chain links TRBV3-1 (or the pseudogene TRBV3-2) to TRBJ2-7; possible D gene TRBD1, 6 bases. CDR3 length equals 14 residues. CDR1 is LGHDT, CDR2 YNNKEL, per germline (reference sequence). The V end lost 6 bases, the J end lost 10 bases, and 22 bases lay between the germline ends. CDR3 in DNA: TGTGCCAGCAGTCCTCTCAACAGGGTCATGAGCCAGTACTTC. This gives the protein CASSPLNRVMSQYF.

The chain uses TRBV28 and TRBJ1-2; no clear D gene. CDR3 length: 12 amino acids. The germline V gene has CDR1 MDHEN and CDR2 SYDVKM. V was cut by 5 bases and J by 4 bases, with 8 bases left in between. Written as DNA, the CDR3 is TGTGCCAGCAGTCAGAAGTCCTATGGCTACACCTTC. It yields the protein CASSQKSYGYTF.

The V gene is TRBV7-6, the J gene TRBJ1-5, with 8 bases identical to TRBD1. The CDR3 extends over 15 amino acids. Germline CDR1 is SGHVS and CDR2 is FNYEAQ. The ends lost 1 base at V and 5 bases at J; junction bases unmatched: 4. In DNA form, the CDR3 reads TGTGCCAGCAGCTTAGGGACAGGGATCGATCAGCCCCAGCATTTT. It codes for CASSLGTGIDQPQHF.

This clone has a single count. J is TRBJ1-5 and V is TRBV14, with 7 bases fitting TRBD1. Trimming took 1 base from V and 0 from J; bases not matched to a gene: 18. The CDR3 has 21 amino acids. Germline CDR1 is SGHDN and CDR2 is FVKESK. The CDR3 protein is CASSQGALPTGLGDSNQPQHF. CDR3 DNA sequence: TGTGCCAGCAGCCAAGGAGCACTGCCGACAGGGCTCGGGGATAGCAATCAGCCCCAGCATTTT.

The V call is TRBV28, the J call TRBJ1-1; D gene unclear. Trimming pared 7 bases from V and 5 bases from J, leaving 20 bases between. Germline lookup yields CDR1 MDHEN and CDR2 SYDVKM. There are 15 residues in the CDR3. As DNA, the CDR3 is TGTGCCAGCATCTCCGCTGGGTCCCGGAGGACTGAAGCTTTCTTT. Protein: CASISAGSRRTEAFF.